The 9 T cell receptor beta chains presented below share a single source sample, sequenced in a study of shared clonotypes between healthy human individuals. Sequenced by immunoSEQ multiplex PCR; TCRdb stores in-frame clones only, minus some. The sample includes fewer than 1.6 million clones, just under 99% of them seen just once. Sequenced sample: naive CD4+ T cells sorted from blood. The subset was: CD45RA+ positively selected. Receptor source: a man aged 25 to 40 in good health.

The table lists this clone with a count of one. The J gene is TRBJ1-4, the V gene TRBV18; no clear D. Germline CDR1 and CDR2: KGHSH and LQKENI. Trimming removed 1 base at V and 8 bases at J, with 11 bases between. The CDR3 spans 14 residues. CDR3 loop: CASSPREPNEKLFF. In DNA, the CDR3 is TGTGCCAGCTCACCACGGGAGCCAAACGAAAAACTGTTTTTT.

Here the CDR3 DNA reads TGCAGCGTTCCCGGGACAGACTACAATGAGCAGTTCTTC. Amino acids: CSVPGTDYNEQFF. The V and J genes are TRBV29-1 and TRBJ2-1; 7 bases align to TRBD1. CDR1 SQVTM and CDR2 ANQGSEA come from the germline V gene. The CDR3 spans 13 residues. J was trimmed by 3 bases and V by 5 bases; bases with no gene match: 4.

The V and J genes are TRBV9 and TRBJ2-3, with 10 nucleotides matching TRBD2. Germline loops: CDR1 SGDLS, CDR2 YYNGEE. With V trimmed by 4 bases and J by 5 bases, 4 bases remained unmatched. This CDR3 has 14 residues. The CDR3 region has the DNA TGTGCCAGCAGCCCCCTAGCGGGGGTAGATACGCAGTATTTT. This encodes CASSPLAGVDTQYF.

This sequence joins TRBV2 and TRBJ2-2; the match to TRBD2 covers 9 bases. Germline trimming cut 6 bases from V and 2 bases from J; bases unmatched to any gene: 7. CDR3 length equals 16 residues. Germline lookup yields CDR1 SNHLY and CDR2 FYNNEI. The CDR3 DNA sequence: TGTGCCAGCAGAGCCGGGACTAGCCGTAACACCGGGGAGCTGTTTTTT. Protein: CASRAGTSRNTGELFF.

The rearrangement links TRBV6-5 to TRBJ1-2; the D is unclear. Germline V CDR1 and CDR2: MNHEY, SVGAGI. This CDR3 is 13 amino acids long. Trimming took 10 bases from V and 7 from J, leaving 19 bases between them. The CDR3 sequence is CATKSRDLRGYTF. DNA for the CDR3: TGTGCCACAAAAAGCCGGGATCTCCGTGGCTACACCTTC.

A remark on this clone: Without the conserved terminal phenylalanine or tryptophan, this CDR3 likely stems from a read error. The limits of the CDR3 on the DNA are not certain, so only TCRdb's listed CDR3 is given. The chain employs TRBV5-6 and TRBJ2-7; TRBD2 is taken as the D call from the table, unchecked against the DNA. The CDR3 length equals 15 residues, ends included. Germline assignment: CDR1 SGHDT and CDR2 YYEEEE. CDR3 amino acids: CASSLGRGGSRPAHT.

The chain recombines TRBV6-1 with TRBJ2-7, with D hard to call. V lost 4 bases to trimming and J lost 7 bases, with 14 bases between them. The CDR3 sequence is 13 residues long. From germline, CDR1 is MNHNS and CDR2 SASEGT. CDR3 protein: CASSGRVGREQYF. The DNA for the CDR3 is TGTGCCAGCAGTGGCCGCGTCGGCCGGGAGCAGTACTTC.

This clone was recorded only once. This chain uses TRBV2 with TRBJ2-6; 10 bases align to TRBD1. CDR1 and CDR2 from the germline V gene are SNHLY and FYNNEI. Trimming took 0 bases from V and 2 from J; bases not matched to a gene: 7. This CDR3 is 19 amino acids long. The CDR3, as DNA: TGTGCCAGCAGTGAAGCGCCCCTCGGACAGGGGGCTGGGGCCAACGTCCTGACTTTC. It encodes CASSEAPLGQGAGANVLTF.

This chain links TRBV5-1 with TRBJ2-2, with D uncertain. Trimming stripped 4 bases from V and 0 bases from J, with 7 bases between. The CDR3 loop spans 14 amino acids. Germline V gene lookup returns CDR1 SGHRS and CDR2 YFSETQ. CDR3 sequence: CASSAVPNTGELFF. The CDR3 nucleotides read TGCGCCAGCAGCGCGGTTCCGAACACCGGGGAGCTGTTTTTT.